What follows describes a single T cell receptor beta chain. The sample originates from a study of blood T cell repertoires in COVID-19. On the study more broadly: COVID-19 samples collected from the United States, Italy and Spain covered acute and convalescent phases.

Original handling: Reference gene primer amplification in the assay estimated nucleated cell counts. Clones were read by immunoSEQ multiplex PCR, and TCRdb kept only the in-frame ones, dropping some. The V and J calls and clone size are taken from that table; D and trimming were inferred from the DNA. The data show 95,000 to 110,000 clones, 60% to 85% seen once. This sequence was found in a man in his 70s with acute or convalescent COVID-19. The sequenced sample was peripheral blood.

The DNA of the CDR3 is TGTGCCAGCAGGCCTACAGGGTTCGGGGACACTGAAGCTTTCTTT. Translation: CASRPTGFGDTEAFF. The chain combines TRBV2 with TRBJ1-1, with a possible D match to TRBD1 (6 bases). The CDR3 totals 15 residues. V was shortened by 6 bases and J by 3 bases, with 17 bases between the two germline ends. Germline loops: CDR1 SNHLY, CDR2 FYNNEI. Together with reference TRBV2 and TRBJ1-1, the CDR3 gives the full variable domain: EPEVTQTPSHQVTQMGQEVILRCVPISNHLYFYWYRQILGQKVEFLVSFYNNEISEKSEIFDDQFSVERPDGSNFTLKIRSTKLEDSAMYFCASRPTGFGDTEAFFGQGTRLTVV.